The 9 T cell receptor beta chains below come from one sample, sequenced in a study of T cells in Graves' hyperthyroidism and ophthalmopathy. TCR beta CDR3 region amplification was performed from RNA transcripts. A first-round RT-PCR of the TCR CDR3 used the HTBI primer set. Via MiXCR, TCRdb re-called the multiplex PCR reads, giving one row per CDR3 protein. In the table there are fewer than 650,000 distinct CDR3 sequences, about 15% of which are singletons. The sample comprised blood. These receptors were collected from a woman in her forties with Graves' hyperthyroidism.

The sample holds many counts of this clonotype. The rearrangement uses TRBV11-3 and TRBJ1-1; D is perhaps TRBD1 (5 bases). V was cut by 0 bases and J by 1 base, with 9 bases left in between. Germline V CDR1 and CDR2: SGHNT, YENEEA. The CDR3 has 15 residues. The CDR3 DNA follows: TGTGCCAGCAGCTTAGAGGGACTGCAGAACACTGAAGCTTTCTTT. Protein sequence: CASSLEGLQNTEAFF. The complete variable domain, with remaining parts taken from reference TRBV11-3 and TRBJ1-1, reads EAGVVQSPRYKIIEKKQPVAFWCNPISGHNTLYWYLQNLGQGPELLIRYENEEAVDDSQLPKDRFSAERLKGVDSTLKIQPAELGDSAVYLCASSLEGLQNTEAFFGQGTRLTVV.

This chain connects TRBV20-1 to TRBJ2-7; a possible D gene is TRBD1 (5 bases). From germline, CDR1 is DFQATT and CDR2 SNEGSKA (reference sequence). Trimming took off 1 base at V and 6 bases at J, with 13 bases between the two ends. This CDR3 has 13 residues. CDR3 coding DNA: TGCAGTGCTAGAGTTCCAGGGTTAATCGAGCAGTACTTC. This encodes CSARVPGLIEQYF.

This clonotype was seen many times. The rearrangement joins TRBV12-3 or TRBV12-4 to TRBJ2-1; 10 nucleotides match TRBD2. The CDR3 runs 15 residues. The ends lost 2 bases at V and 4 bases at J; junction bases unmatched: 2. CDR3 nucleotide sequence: TGTGCCAGCAGTTTAAGCGGGAGGGGATACAATGAGCAGTTCTTC. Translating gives CASSLSGRGYNEQFF.

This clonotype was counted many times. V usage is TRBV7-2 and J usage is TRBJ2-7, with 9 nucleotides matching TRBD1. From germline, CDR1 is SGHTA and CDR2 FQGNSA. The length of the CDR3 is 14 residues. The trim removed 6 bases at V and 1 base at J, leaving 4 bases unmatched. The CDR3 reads CASRSDRGSYEQYF. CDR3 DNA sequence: TGTGCCAGCAGGTCCGACAGGGGGTCCTACGAGCAGTACTTC.

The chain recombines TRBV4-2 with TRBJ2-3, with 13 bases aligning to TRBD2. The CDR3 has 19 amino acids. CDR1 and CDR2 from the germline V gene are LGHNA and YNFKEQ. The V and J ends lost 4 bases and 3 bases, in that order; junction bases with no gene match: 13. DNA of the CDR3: TGTGCCAGCAGCCGATCCGGGACTAGCGGGACAGAGCGAACAGATACGCAGTATTTT. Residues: CASSRSGTSGTERTDTQYF.

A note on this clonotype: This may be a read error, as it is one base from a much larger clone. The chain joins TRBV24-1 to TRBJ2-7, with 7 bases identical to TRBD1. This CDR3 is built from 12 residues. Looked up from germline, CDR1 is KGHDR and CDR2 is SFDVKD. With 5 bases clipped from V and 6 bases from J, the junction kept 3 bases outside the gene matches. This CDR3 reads CATSGDSTEQYF. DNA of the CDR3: TGTGCCACCAGTGGGGACAGTACCGAGCAGTACTTC.

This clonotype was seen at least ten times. The CDR3 DNA reads TGCAGTGCCTTGGACAGAATATTTTACAATGAGCAGTTCTTC. Protein product: CSALDRIFYNEQFF. The chain recombines TRBV20-1 with TRBJ2-1; D is possibly TRBD1 (6 bases). Germline V lookup: CDR1 DFQATT, CDR2 SNEGSKA (reference sequence). There are 14 residues in the CDR3. V gave up 6 bases and J gave up 4 bases, with 16 bases separating them.

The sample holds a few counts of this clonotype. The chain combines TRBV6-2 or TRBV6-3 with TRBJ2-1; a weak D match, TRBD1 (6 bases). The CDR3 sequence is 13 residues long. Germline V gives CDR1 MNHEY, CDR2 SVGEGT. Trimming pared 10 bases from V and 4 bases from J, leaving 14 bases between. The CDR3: CATTRDTYNEQFF. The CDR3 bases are TGTGCCACCACAAGGGACACATACAATGAGCAGTTCTTC.

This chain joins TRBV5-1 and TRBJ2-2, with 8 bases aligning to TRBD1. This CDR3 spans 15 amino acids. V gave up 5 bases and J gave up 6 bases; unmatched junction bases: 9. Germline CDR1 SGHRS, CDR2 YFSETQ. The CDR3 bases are TGCGCCAGCAGTCCCGGACAGGGATTATCCGGGGAGCTGTTTTTT. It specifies CASSPGQGLSGELFF.